These 19 T cell receptor beta chains were all obtained from the same sample, sequenced in a study of T cell clones after liver transplantation. Method: immunoSEQ multiplex PCR; TCRdb's copy keeps in-frame clones and lacks some. The table lists around 110,000 clones, 75% to 95% of them singletons. The input for sequencing was CD4+ T cells from blood, taken 12 months after liver transplant. These receptors came from a human patient who received a liver transplant. The graft donor may have contributed some T cells.

The V call is TRBV30, the J call TRBJ2-2, with 7 bases lining up with TRBD2. This CDR3 region has 12 residues. Germline-derived CDR1 and CDR2 are GTSNPN and SVGIG (reference sequence). V gave up 4 bases and J gave up 9 bases; unmatched junction bases: 5. The CDR3 bases are TGTGCCTGGATGGGGGGGGTTCGGGAGCTGTTTTTT. Amino acid sequence: CAWMGGVRELFF.

CDR3 amino acids: CASSLDRRAQETQYF. DNA for the CDR3: TGTGCCAGCTCACTAGACCGCCGGGCCCAAGAGACCCAGTACTTC. This chain uses TRBV18 with TRBJ2-5; no clear D gene. The CDR3 totals 15 residues. The V end lost 4 bases, the J end lost 1 base, and 13 bases lay between the germline ends. Germline V CDR1 and CDR2: KGHSH, LQKENI.

CDR3: CASSPEAGSDTQYF. The CDR3 DNA reads as TGTGCCAGCTCACCAGAGGCCGGGTCAGATACGCAGTATTTT. The chain employs TRBV18 and TRBJ2-3; D unclear. Germline V CDR1 and CDR2: KGHSH, LQKENI. CDR3 length equals 14 residues. Deletions cut 2 bases from V and 4 bases from J, with 10 bases between.

The genes are TRBV29-1 and TRBJ1-2; D uncertain. This CDR3 has 12 residues. The ends were cut back, 5 bases at V and 4 bases at J, with 11 bases in the middle. Germline V gene data show CDR1 as SQVTM and CDR2 as ANQGSEA. For the CDR3, the DNA is TGCAGCGTTCTCGACACTCTCTATGGCTACACCTTC. Translated: CSVLDTLYGYTF. The full variable domain, its missing parts supplied by reference TRBV29-1 and TRBJ1-2, is SAVISQKPSRDICQRGTSLTIQCQVDSQVTMMFWYRQQPGQSLTLIATANQGSEATYESGFVIDKFPISRPNLTFSTLTVSNMSPEDSSIYLCSVLDTLYGYTFGSGTRLTVV.

The chain carries TRBV4-2 and TRBJ1-2; 9 positions match TRBD1. J gave up 1 base and V 3 bases, and 0 bases lay outside the gene matches. This CDR3 comprises 14 residues. In germline, CDR1 is LGHNA, CDR2 YNFKEQ. In DNA form, the CDR3 reads TGTGCCAGCAGCCAGGACAGGGGTAACTATGGCTACACCTTC. Residues: CASSQDRGNYGYTF.

Notes on this clone: One end of the junction does not line up with germline, which may come from a read error. The gene calls are TRBV7-9 and TRBJ1-5; D uncertain. CDR1 and CDR2 from the germline V gene are SEHNR and FQNEAQ (reference sequence). The CDR3 contains 15 residues. CDR3 loop: CASSLASPGNQPQHF. CDR3 DNA sequence: TGTGCCAGCAGCCTAGCGTCCCCGGGTAATCAGCCCCAGCATTTT.

The rearrangement uses TRBV11-3 and TRBJ2-2, with D unclear. Germline CDR1 SGHNT, CDR2 YENEEA. V was pared by 3 bases and J by 1 base, with 9 bases between. The CDR3 covers 15 residues. CDR3 residues: CASSFSHENTGELFF. The CDR3 DNA reads TGTGCCAGCAGCTTTAGTCACGAGAACACCGGGGAGCTGTTTTTT.

The chain uses TRBV7-3 and TRBJ2-7; D not certain. Between the trimmed V and J ends, which lost 5 bases and 0 bases, there was a span of 11 bases. CDR1 and CDR2 from the germline V gene are SGHTA and FQGTGA. This CDR3 is 14 amino acids long. The CDR3 here is CASSPHGISYEQYF. CDR3 coding DNA: TGTGCCAGCAGCCCACATGGCATCTCCTACGAGCAGTACTTC.

This chain links TRBV19 with TRBJ1-2; 8 bases line up with TRBD1. The V gene's germline CDR1 is LNHDA and CDR2 SQIVND (reference sequence). CDR3 length equals 15 residues. Trimming removed 4 bases from V and 4 bases from J; junction bases left unmatched: 8. Here the CDR3 reads CASSTRDRLIYGYTF. The CDR3 nucleotides are TGTGCCAGTAGTACGCGGGACAGGCTGATCTATGGCTACACCTTC.

V usage is TRBV15 and J usage is TRBJ2-2; tentatively, D is TRBD2 (5 bases). The germline V gene encodes CDR1 LNHNV and CDR2 YYDKDF (reference sequence). The CDR3 sequence is 15 residues long. Trimming removed 0 bases from V and 4 bases from J, with 9 bases in between. CDR3 bases: TGTGCCACCAGCAGAGAGGCGGGTGGCACCGGGGAGCTGTTTTTT. This codes for CATSREAGGTGELFF.

The chain links TRBV5-5 to TRBJ1-3; tentatively, D is TRBD1 (5 bases). Germline CDR1 is SGHKS and CDR2 is YYEKEE (reference sequence). With 4 bases removed from V and 2 bases from J, the gap between germline ends came to 16 bases. The CDR3 length is 16 residues. This CDR3 is CASSHGQQGPGNTIYF. Here the CDR3 DNA reads TGTGCCAGCAGCCATGGCCAGCAGGGTCCTGGAAACACCATATATTTT.

The chain joins TRBV11-3 to TRBJ2-5, with TRBD2 as a possible D gene (6 bases). V was cut by 8 bases and J by 5 bases, with 9 bases left in between. Germline V gene sequence: CDR1 SGHNT, CDR2 YENEEA. This CDR3 is built from 11 residues. This chain's CDR3 is CASGGTETQYF. The CDR3 nucleotides are TGTGCCAGCGGGGGGACTGAGACCCAGTACTTC. Variable domain in full (rest from reference TRBV11-3 and TRBJ2-5): EAGVVQSPRYKIIEKKQPVAFWCNPISGHNTLYWYLQNLGQGPELLIRYENEEAVDDSQLPKDRFSAERLKGVDSTLKIQPAELGDSAVYLCASGGTETQYFGPGTRLLVL.

The genes are TRBV10-1 and TRBJ1-1; D is possibly TRBD1 (5 bases). V lost 4 bases to trimming and J lost 0 bases, with 6 bases between them. The CDR3 runs to 13 residues. Per the germline V gene, CDR1 is WNHNN and CDR2 is SYGVQD (reference sequence). The CDR3 spells CASSGQLNTEAFF. The CDR3 DNA reads TGCGCCAGCAGTGGACAGCTGAACACTGAAGCTTTCTTT.

This chain joins TRBV6-5 and TRBJ2-1; D call uncertain. V lost 0 bases, J lost 4 bases, and 10 bases lay in between. Germline V CDR1 and CDR2: MNHEY, SVGAGI. This CDR3 has 15 amino acids. CDR3 DNA sequence: TGTGCCAGCAGTTACTCGTTAGCACCGTACAATGAGCAGTTCTTC. The encoded protein is CASSYSLAPYNEQFF.

About this clone: Within the sample, other DNA sequences also encode this same CDR3. The chain joins TRBV4-1 to TRBJ2-5, with a tentative D call TRBD2 (6 bases). V lost 0 bases to trimming and J lost 5 bases, with 10 bases between them. This CDR3 is 14 amino acids long. The germline CDR1 and CDR2 sequences are MGHRA and YSYEKL. The CDR3 is CASSQDRGRETQYF. As DNA, the CDR3 is TGCGCCAGCAGCCAAGACCGAGGGAGGGAGACCCAGTACTTC.

This rearrangement joins TRBV6-1 to TRBJ1-5; D possibly corresponds to TRBD1 (6 bases). Trimming shortened V by 2 bases and J by 7 bases, and 18 bases separated the two germline ends. Germline CDR1 is MNHNS and CDR2 is SASEGT. The CDR3 runs 16 residues. The CDR3 loop is CASSELWGAPRQPQHF. For the CDR3, the DNA is TGTGCCAGCAGTGAATTGTGGGGGGCCCCTCGGCAGCCCCAGCATTTT.

This clone appeared once. The chain combines TRBV19 with TRBJ1-2; D ambiguous. CDR1 is LNHDA and CDR2 is SQIVND in the germline V gene (reference sequence). CDR3 length equals 11 residues. V shed 4 bases and J shed 7 bases, with 7 bases lying between them. The CDR3 coding sequence is TGTGCCAGTAGTAGAAGAGGTGGCTACACCTTC. It is translated as CASSRRGGYTF.

The chain uses TRBV5-1 and TRBJ1-1; no firm D call. V gave up 1 base and J gave up 1 base, with 8 bases separating them. The CDR3 contains 14 residues. Germline CDR1 is SGHRS and CDR2 is YFSETQ. In DNA, the CDR3 is TGCGCCAGCAGCTTGAGGGCACAGAACACTGAAGCTTTCTTT. It is translated as CASSLRAQNTEAFF.

The chain carries TRBV6-5 and TRBJ2-7, with 9 bases identical to TRBD1. The CDR3 extends over 16 amino acids. V lost 2 bases and J lost 3; bases outside the gene matches: 8. From germline, CDR1 is MNHEY and CDR2 SVGAGI. The CDR3 DNA reads TGTGCCAGCAGTTACGGATCGGGGACAGGGAGCTACGAGCAGTACTTC. It is translated as CASSYGSGTGSYEQYF.